This T cell receptor beta chain was sequenced for a study of early stage breast cancer tumors. This clone is a singleton in its sample. The junction had 9 bases not matched to a gene; V was cut back by 2 bases and J by 2 bases. Germline V gene data show CDR1 as MNHEY and CDR2 as SVGAGI. The CDR3 is 16 amino acids. Sequencing used immunoSEQ multiplex PCR; TCRdb keeps in-frame clones, though not all of them. This repertoire shows 4,000 to 6,000 clones, 55% to 75% found once; its top ten account for 26%. The source of this sequence is a person in their sixties with breast cancer. The sequenced sample consisted of normal breast tissue next to the tumor. J is TRBJ2-7 and V is TRBV6-5, with TRBD1 matching over 7 bases. The CDR3 loop is CASSYVRGPGTYEQYF. The CDR3 bases are TGTGCCAGCAGTTACGTGAGGGGGCCGGGAACCTACGAGCAGTACTTC.